Each of the 28 T cell receptor beta chains below was sequenced from the same sample in a study of T-cell memory formation after mild COVID-19. TCRdb re-analysed the 5' RACE reads in MiXCR, keeping a single row per CDR3 protein. The sample consists of a few hundred thousand distinct CDR3 sequences, around 15% of them appearing once. What was sequenced was PBMCs or a T cell subset sorted from them (not recorded which). All receptors come from a man between 18 and 35 years old who had mild COVID-19 (a few samples of this study predate the infection). Cell type and time point are not known.

The genes are TRBV4-3 and TRBJ2-5; D unresolved. Germline V gene lookup returns CDR1 LGHNA and CDR2 YSLEER. The V and J ends lost 0 bases and 2 bases respectively, with 10 bases between them. The length of the CDR3 is 15 residues. The CDR3 protein is CASSQDSGGQETQYF. The CDR3 DNA reads as TGCGCCAGCAGCCAAGATTCAGGTGGTCAAGAGACCCAGTACTTC.

There are many counts of this clonotype. This rearrangement joins TRBV28 to TRBJ2-7; TRBD1 is a possible D gene (5 bases). Germline V CDR1 and CDR2: MDHEN, SYDVKM. V was cut by 5 bases and J by 4 bases, with 18 bases left in between. The CDR3 consists of 15 residues. The CDR3 sequence: CASSDTLGAFYEQYV. The CDR3 region has the DNA TGTGCCAGCAGTGACACCTTAGGGGCCTTTTACGAGCAGTACGTC.

The chain is built from TRBV6-2 or TRBV6-3 and TRBJ2-1, with D perhaps TRBD2 (5 bases). Germline CDR1 MNHEY, CDR2 SVGEGT. The CDR3 has 14 residues. V dropped 0 bases and J dropped 8 bases, with 11 bases sitting between them. The CDR3 sequence: CASSYSTTWDEQFF. Here the CDR3 DNA reads TGTGCCAGCAGTTACTCGACTACCTGGGATGAGCAGTTCTTC.

As DNA, the CDR3 is TGCGCCAGCAGCCAAGGAGCGTTTAACTATGGCTACACCTTC. Encoded protein: CASSQGAFNYGYTF. This chain joins TRBV4-3 and TRBJ1-2; D is unclear. CDR1 and CDR2 (germline): LGHNA, YSLEER. The CDR3 spans 14 residues. The V end lost 1 base, the J end lost 1 base, and 7 bases lay between the germline ends.

This clonotype was seen only a few times. This chain uses TRBV29-1 with TRBJ1-1; tentative D call: TRBD1 (6 bases). Germline assignment: CDR1 SQVTM and CDR2 ANQGSEA. V shed 6 bases and J shed 3 bases, with 17 bases lying between them. There are 14 residues in the CDR3. The CDR3 region has the DNA TGCAGCGTGGCAGAGGGGGGGGCTTACACTGAAGCTTTCTTT. Amino acids: CSVAEGGAYTEAFF.

This chain connects TRBV12-3 or TRBV12-4 to TRBJ2-7; D is uncertain. The germline V and J ends were trimmed by 2 bases and 2 bases, with 10 bases remaining between them. The CDR3 length is 14 residues. The CDR3 region has the DNA TGTGCCAGCAGTTTAAGGGCGTTGGCCTACGAGCAGTACTTC. Amino acid sequence: CASSLRALAYEQYF.

The chain uses TRBV6-5 and TRBJ2-1, with 8 positions matching TRBD1. Germline CDR1 reads MNHEY; CDR2 reads SVGAGI. After removal of 2 bases from V and 4 bases from J, the junction contained 10 bases not matched to a gene. This CDR3 comprises 17 residues. This CDR3 is CASSYHERQGIYNEQFF. CDR3 nucleotides: TGTGCCAGCAGTTACCACGAGCGACAGGGGATTTACAATGAGCAGTTCTTC.

This clonotype has just a few counts. This rearrangement joins TRBV9 to TRBJ1-1; a possible D gene is TRBD1 (6 bases). CDR1 and CDR2 (germline): SGDLS, YYNGEE. Trimming took 4 bases from V and 3 from J, leaving 19 bases between them. The CDR3 is made up of 16 amino acids. In nucleotides, the CDR3 is TGTGCCAGCAGCCCCCTTGGGGGCAAGTTCCACACTGAAGCTTTCTTT. This gives the protein CASSPLGGKFHTEAFF.

V and J are TRBV7-8 and TRBJ2-5; 7 bases fit TRBD2. CDR3 size: 14 residues. Germline loops: CDR1 SGHVS, CDR2 FQNEAQ. J was trimmed by 11 bases and V by 3 bases; bases with no gene match: 12. CDR3 sequence (DNA): TGTGCCAGCAGCTTGACTAGCCTGTACAATGAGCAGTACTTC. The encoded protein is CASSLTSLYNEQYF.

This clonotype came up many times. The chain couples TRBV20-1 to TRBJ1-6, with D possibly TRBD1 on 5 matching bases. CDR1 and CDR2 (germline): DFQATT, SNEGSKA (reference sequence). The CDR3 is 14 amino acids. The V gene lost 4 bases and the J gene lost 0 bases, with 7 bases spanning the gap. CDR3 DNA sequence: TGCAGTGCTAAGGGGCCCTCCTATAATTCACCCCTCCACTTT. This encodes CSAKGPSYNSPLHF.

This clonotype was seen only a few times. This rearrangement joins TRBV3-1 to TRBJ2-1; 10 positions agree with TRBD2. The CDR3 length is 16 residues. Trimming took 2 bases from V and 8 from J; bases not matched to a gene: 9. Germline V gene sequence: CDR1 LGHDT, CDR2 YNNKEL (reference sequence). For the CDR3, the DNA is TGTGCCAGCAGCCAACCAACTAGCGGGGTACGGGATGAGCAGTTCTTC. It specifies CASSQPTSGVRDEQFF.

This clonotype was detected a few times. This chain connects TRBV7-9 to TRBJ2-7; weak D call: TRBD1 (6 bases). The CDR3 has 15 amino acids. Germline CDR1 SEHNR, CDR2 FQNEAQ (reference sequence). V was clipped by 0 bases and J by 4 bases, with 13 bases between them. This CDR3 is CASSLAGGQGYEQYV. In DNA, the CDR3 is TGTGCCAGCAGCTTAGCAGGGGGACAAGGATACGAGCAGTACGTC.

A few counts support this clonotype. CDR3 loop: CASSLGAGYPQETQYF. The CDR3 coding sequence is TGTGCCAGCAGTCTGGGGGCAGGGTACCCCCAAGAGACCCAGTACTTC. This rearrangement joins TRBV5-6 to TRBJ2-5; maybe TRBD1 (6 bases). CDR3 length equals 16 residues. With 5 bases removed from V and 1 base from J, the gap between germline ends came to 18 bases. Germline loops: CDR1 SGHDT, CDR2 YYEEEE.

This clonotype was seen only a few times. The rearrangement uses TRBV6-5 and TRBJ1-2, with 7 positions matching TRBD1. V shed 8 bases, J shed 6 bases, and the junction held 9 bases outside the gene matches. Germline values: CDR1 MNHEY, CDR2 SVGAGI. This CDR3 comprises 13 residues. The DNA for the CDR3 is TGTGCCAGCTCCTTAACAGGGGTAAATGGCTACACCTTC. Protein product: CASSLTGVNGYTF.

The chain combines TRBV7-9 with TRBJ2-2; no clear D gene. The ends were cut back, 3 bases at V and 3 bases at J, with 14 bases in the middle. The CDR3 contains 16 residues. The germline V gene has CDR1 SEHNR and CDR2 FQNEAQ (reference sequence). The CDR3 region has the DNA TGTGCCAGCAGCTTCCCCCTCTCTGGAGACACCGGGGAGCTGTTTTTT. Translated, it gives CASSFPLSGDTGELFF.

This clonotype was detected a few times. The CDR3: CASSTYSGGEEQYV. CDR3 coding DNA: TGTGCCAGCAGCACATATAGCGGGGGGGAAGAGCAGTACGTC. V and J are TRBV5-5 and TRBJ2-7; TRBD2 agrees at 11 bases. The germline CDR1 and CDR2 sequences are SGHKS and YYEKEE (reference sequence). The junction had 7 bases not matched to a gene; V was cut back by 4 bases and J by 7 bases. The CDR3 totals 14 residues.

In DNA form, the CDR3 reads TGCAGCGTTGTACCGGGGTCAAGCTCCTACGAGCAGTACGTC. The encoded protein is CSVVPGSSSYEQYV. The chain has TRBV29-1 and TRBJ2-7, with D perhaps matching TRBD2 (5 bases). The CDR3 extends over 14 amino acids. CDR1 and CDR2 (germline): SQVTM, ANQGSEA. V dropped 4 bases and J dropped 0 bases, with 13 bases sitting between them.

This clonotype has a handful of counts. The chain carries TRBV6-4 and TRBJ2-1; 7 bases align to TRBD1. J gave up 8 bases and V 6 bases, and 4 bases lay outside the gene matches. The CDR3 totals 12 residues. Germline values: CDR1 MRHNA, CDR2 SNTAGT. The CDR3 nucleotides read TGTGCCAGCAGCAACAGGGGAGATGAGCAGTTCTTC. Translated, it gives CASSNRGDEQFF.

This clonotype turned up a few times. The V gene is TRBV24-1, the J gene TRBJ2-2; D possibly corresponds to TRBD2 (5 bases). With 9 bases removed from V and 5 bases from J, the gap between germline ends came to 12 bases. The length of the CDR3 is 13 residues. CDR1 and CDR2 from the germline V gene are KGHDR and SFDVKD. The CDR3 here is CATGRGETGELFF. For the CDR3, the DNA is TGTGCCACCGGCCGGGGTGAAACCGGGGAGCTGTTTTTT.

The chain couples TRBV6-5 to TRBJ1-2, with D perhaps matching TRBD1 (5 bases). V lost 5 bases and J 6 bases, leaving 19 bases between the germline ends. This CDR3 is built from 15 residues. Germline CDR1 is MNHEY and CDR2 is SVGAGI. CDR3 coding DNA: TGTGCCAGCAGTCGAACCCTGCAGGGAGGCCATGGCTACACCTTC. It specifies CASSRTLQGGHGYTF.

This clonotype has just a few counts. The chain couples TRBV7-7 to TRBJ2-5; TRBD2 aligns across 7 bases. Germline assignment: CDR1 SSHAT and CDR2 FNYEAQ (reference sequence). V lost 1 base to trimming and J lost 2 bases; unmatched junction nucleotides: 7. The CDR3 runs 16 residues. The CDR3, as DNA: TGTGCCAGCAGCTTAGGTGCTAGCGGCGGACAAGAGACCCAGTACTTC. Translated, it gives CASSLGASGGQETQYF.

This clonotype was detected only a few times. Here the CDR3 reads CASGATGGIQETQYF. CDR3 coding DNA: TGTGCTAGTGGGGCGACAGGGGGCATCCAAGAGACCCAGTACTTC. The chain is built from TRBV12-5 and TRBJ2-5; 10 bases map to TRBD1. The CDR3 has 15 residues. Germline loops: CDR1 LGHNT, CDR2 FRNRAP. The trim removed 6 bases at V and 1 base at J, leaving 5 bases unmatched.

This clonotype was picked up many times. V is TRBV15 and J is TRBJ2-7, with no clear D. V was shortened by 0 bases and J by 1 base, with 10 bases between the two germline ends. Germline-derived CDR1 and CDR2 are LNHNV and YYDKDF (reference sequence). This CDR3 comprises 15 residues. The chain's CDR3 is CATSRDYQESYEQYF. In DNA, the CDR3 is TGTGCCACCAGCAGAGACTATCAGGAGTCCTACGAGCAGTACTTC.

The rearrangement joins TRBV12-3 or TRBV12-4 to TRBJ2-1; the match to TRBD1 covers 8 bases. V dropped 4 bases and J dropped 7; count of bases not matched to a gene: 6. This CDR3 region has 14 residues. CDR3 in DNA: TGTGCCAGCAGTTCCCAGGGGGCCCTAAATGAGCAGTTCTTC. The encoded protein is CASSSQGALNEQFF.

This clonotype was observed many times. CDR3 residues: CASSLGGANEKLFF. The CDR3 DNA follows: TGTGCCAGCAGCTTGGGGGGCGCAAATGAAAAACTGTTTTTT. The chain carries TRBV7-9 and TRBJ1-4, with D possibly matching TRBD1 (6 bases). The V and J ends lost 3 bases and 5 bases respectively, with 10 bases between them. This CDR3 has 14 residues. Germline assignment: CDR1 SEHNR and CDR2 FQNEAQ (reference sequence).

CDR3 amino acids: CASSAGLAGTTDTQYF. The CDR3 DNA sequence: TGCGCCAGCAGCGCGGGACTAGCGGGGACAACAGATACGCAGTATTTT. The chain uses TRBV5-1 and TRBJ2-3, with 13 bases that match TRBD2. Germline V gives CDR1 SGHRS, CDR2 YFSETQ. The CDR3 runs to 16 residues. Unmatched junction bases numbered 5, after V lost 4 bases and J lost 3 bases.

Only a few counts were recorded for this clonotype. The chain links TRBV9 to TRBJ2-2; D possibly uses TRBD1 or TRBD2 (5 bases each). This CDR3 region has 15 residues. Trimming shortened V by 3 bases and J by 6 bases, and 15 bases separated the two germline ends. The germline V gene has CDR1 SGDLS and CDR2 YYNGEE. The CDR3 protein is CASSALALGPGELFF. CDR3 DNA sequence: TGTGCCAGCAGCGCGCTCGCGTTGGGACCCGGGGAGCTGTTTTTT. Drawing the rest from reference TRBV9 and TRBJ2-2, the complete variable domain is DSGVTQTPKHLITATGQRVTLRCSPRSGDLSVYWYQQSLDQGLQFLIQYYNGEERAKGNILERFSAQQFPDLHSELNLSSLELGDSALYFCASSALALGPGELFFGEGSRLTVL.

A few counts support this clonotype. The chain is built from TRBV29-1 and TRBJ2-7, with 7 bases matching TRBD2. Germline V gene sequence: CDR1 SQVTM, CDR2 ANQGSEA. With 4 bases clipped from V and 0 bases from J, the junction kept 6 bases outside the gene matches. This CDR3 is built from 14 residues. CDR3 in amino acids: CSVGGGGVSYEQYF. CDR3 in DNA: TGCAGCGTTGGTGGCGGGGGTGTCTCCTACGAGCAGTACTTC.